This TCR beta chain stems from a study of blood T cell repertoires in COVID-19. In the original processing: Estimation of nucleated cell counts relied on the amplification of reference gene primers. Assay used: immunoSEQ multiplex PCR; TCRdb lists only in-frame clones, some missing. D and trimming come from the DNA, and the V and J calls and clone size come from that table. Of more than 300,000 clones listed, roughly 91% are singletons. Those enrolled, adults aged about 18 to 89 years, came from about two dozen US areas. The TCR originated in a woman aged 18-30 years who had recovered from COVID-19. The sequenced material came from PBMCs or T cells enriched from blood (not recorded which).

CDR3 DNA sequence: TGTGCCAGCTTAACAGGGAAAAGATTAGCCACTGAAGCTTTCTTT. It codes for CASLTGKRLATEAFF. The rearrangement joins TRBV6-6 to TRBJ1-1; a possible D gene is TRBD1 (6 bases). The CDR3 loop spans 15 amino acids. The V gene's germline CDR1 is MNHNY and CDR2 SVGAGI (reference sequence). Trimming took 8 bases from V and 4 from J, leaving 20 bases between them.